The 11 T cell receptor beta chains in this list originate from one sample, sequenced in a study of cytomegalovirus exposure and HLA in healthy donors. The study ran its PCR with 60 Vbeta and 13 Jbeta primers. Clones were sequenced by immunoSEQ multiplex PCR, and TCRdb holds only the in-frame ones, with some missing. The sample shows more than 140,000 clones, approximately 80% of them seen only once. Sequencing was carried out using PBMCs. Source of these receptors: a man aged 30 to 39 in good health and CMV-seropositive.

This chain connects TRBV25-1 to TRBJ2-3, with 7 bases identical to TRBD1. The V and J ends lost 2 bases and 4 bases, in that order; junction bases with no gene match: 6. Germline CDR1 reads MGHDK; CDR2 reads SYGVNS. The CDR3 is 15 residues long. CDR3 DNA: TGTGCCAGCAGTGAAGGGACGAGGGGGCCAGATACGCAGTATTTT. The encoded protein is CASSEGTRGPDTQYF.

This sequence joins TRBV18 and TRBJ1-5; 11 bases map to TRBD1. Trimming at V came to 8 bases and at J to 6 bases, leaving 6 bases not matched to a gene. The CDR3 extends over 14 amino acids. Germline V gene sequence: CDR1 KGHSH, CDR2 LQKENI. The CDR3: CASRRTGGGQPQHF. DNA of the CDR3: TGTGCCAGCCGACGGACAGGGGGCGGTCAGCCCCAGCATTTT.

CDR3 protein: CASSPPYNEQFF. The CDR3 DNA reads TGTGCCAGCAGCCCCCCGTACAATGAGCAGTTCTTC. The V call is TRBV9, the J call TRBJ2-1, with D hard to call. This CDR3 has 12 residues. The V and J ends lost 4 bases and 4 bases respectively, with 6 bases between them. The V gene's germline CDR1 is SGDLS and CDR2 YYNGEE.

The rearrangement joins TRBV5-1 to TRBJ2-2, with D tentatively TRBD2 (6 bases). The germline gives CDR1 SGHRS, CDR2 YFSETQ. Trimming removed 4 bases at V and 7 bases at J, with 14 bases between. The CDR3 consists of 14 residues. The CDR3 DNA follows: TGCGCCAGCAGCCCCGGACAAGCGGGCGGGGAGCTGTTTTTT. This translates into CASSPGQAGGELFF.

This clone was observed once. Here the CDR3 DNA reads TGTGCCAGCAGTTTCGATGTTTGGGGACAGAGTAGAAGCACAGATACGCAGTATTTT. Its translation is CASSFDVWGQSRSTDTQYF. The chain carries TRBV28 and TRBJ2-3, with 7 bases aligning to TRBD1. The V gene's germline CDR1 is MDHEN and CDR2 SYDVKM. The junction had 15 bases not matched to a gene; V was cut back by 3 bases and J by 0 bases. This CDR3 region has 19 residues. Looking up the rest from reference TRBV28 and TRBJ2-3 gives the full variable domain: DVKVTQSSRYLVKRTGEKVFLECVQDMDHENMFWYRQDPGLGLRLIYFSYDVKMKEKGDIPEGYSVSREKKERFSLILESASTNQTSMYLCASSFDVWGQSRSTDTQYFGPGTRLTVL.

V and J are TRBV6-5 and TRBJ1-6; D gene ambiguous. Germline assignment: CDR1 MNHEY and CDR2 SVGAGI. Trimming took 4 bases from V and 9 from J, leaving 10 bases between them. This CDR3 contains 13 residues. The CDR3: CASSSIPSSPLHF. CDR3 nucleotide sequence: TGTGCCAGCAGTTCTATCCCAAGTTCACCCCTCCACTTT.

The gene calls are TRBV6-6 and TRBJ2-7; perhaps TRBD2 as D (7 bases). CDR3 length: 16 amino acids. Per the germline V gene, CDR1 is MNHNY and CDR2 is SVGAGI (reference sequence). Trimming left V 4 bases short and J 7 bases short, with 23 bases between. Here the CDR3 DNA reads TGTGCCAGCAGTTCCCACTGGGCTAGCGGAGGGGGGGAGCAGTACTTC. This encodes CASSSHWASGGGEQYF.

The rearrangement uses TRBV28 and TRBJ2-7, with 9 nucleotides matching TRBD2. CDR1 and CDR2 (germline): MDHEN, SYDVKM. Trimming took 4 bases from V and 4 from J; bases not matched to a gene: 5. This CDR3 spans 14 amino acids. The CDR3: CASSYGTSLYEQYF. The CDR3 DNA reads TGTGCCAGCAGTTACGGGACTAGCTTGTACGAGCAGTACTTC. Looking up the rest from reference TRBV28 and TRBJ2-7 gives the full variable domain: DVKVTQSSRYLVKRTGEKVFLECVQDMDHENMFWYRQDPGLGLRLIYFSYDVKMKEKGDIPEGYSVSREKKERFSLILESASTNQTSMYLCASSYGTSLYEQYFGPGTRLTVT.

The table lists this clone with a count of one. The genes are TRBV5-1 and TRBJ2-1; 7 nucleotides line up with TRBD2. This CDR3 is 14 amino acids long. Trimming at V came to 3 bases and at J to 5 bases, leaving 5 bases not matched to a gene. Germline V lookup: CDR1 SGHRS, CDR2 YFSETQ. The CDR3 here is CASSSLAGDNEQFF. In nucleotides, the CDR3 is TGCGCCAGCAGCTCCTTGGCGGGAGACAATGAGCAGTTCTTC.

The chain couples TRBV5-6 to TRBJ2-7; D might be TRBD1 (5 bases). Deletions cut 0 bases from V and 5 bases from J, with 9 bases between. The CDR3 consists of 13 residues. CDR1 and CDR2 from the germline V gene are SGHDT and YYEEEE. CDR3 DNA: TGTGCCAGCAGCTTGGCCGGCAGGGACGAGCAGTACTTC. Translated: CASSLAGRDEQYF. Variable domain in full (rest from reference TRBV5-6 and TRBJ2-7): DAGVTQSPTHLIKTRGQQVTLRCSPKSGHDTVSWYQQALGQGPQFIFQYYEEEERQRGNFPDRFSGHQFPNYSSELNVNALLLGDSALYLCASSLAGRDEQYFGPGTRLTVT.

This clone showed up just once. The V call is TRBV5-1, the J call TRBJ2-5; 9 bases are shared with TRBD1. The V segment lost 0 bases and the J segment 2 bases; nucleotides outside the gene matches: 2. This CDR3 is 15 amino acids long. Germline V gene sequence: CDR1 SGHRS, CDR2 YFSETQ. The CDR3 DNA reads as TGCGCCAGCAGCTTGGAGGGACAGGGACAAGAGACCCAGTACTTC. Protein product: CASSLEGQGQETQYF.